The source of this TCR beta chain is a study of CD8 T cells in Susac syndrome. Sequencing of TCR beta covered CD8+ and CD4+ T cells obtained from blood. It was treatment-naive patients with stable or active relapsing-remitting disease who made up the multiple sclerosis controls. Trimming at V came to 5 bases and at J to 7 bases, leaving 15 bases not matched to a gene. The CDR3 has 16 residues. The germline V gene has CDR1 MNHEY and CDR2 SMNVEV (reference sequence). A quantity of about 0.45 to 1 ug RNA underwent reverse transcription using random hexamers. The CDR3 of TCR beta was amplified by immunoSEQ multiplex PCR across 54 Vbeta and 13 Jbeta. Via MiXCR, TCRdb re-called the immunoSEQ multiplex PCR reads, giving one row per CDR3 protein. The data hold approximately 200,000 distinct CDR3 sequences, with around nine tenths observed a single time.

Specimen: CD8+ T cells from PBMCs. The chain has TRBV27 and TRBJ2-7, with 9 bases fitting TRBD2. This receptor was taken from a human donor with multiple sclerosis. The chain's CDR3 is CASSLPGSGRMREQYF. The CDR3 nucleotides read TGTGCCAGCAGTCTCCCCGGGAGCGGGAGGATGAGGGAGCAGTACTTC.